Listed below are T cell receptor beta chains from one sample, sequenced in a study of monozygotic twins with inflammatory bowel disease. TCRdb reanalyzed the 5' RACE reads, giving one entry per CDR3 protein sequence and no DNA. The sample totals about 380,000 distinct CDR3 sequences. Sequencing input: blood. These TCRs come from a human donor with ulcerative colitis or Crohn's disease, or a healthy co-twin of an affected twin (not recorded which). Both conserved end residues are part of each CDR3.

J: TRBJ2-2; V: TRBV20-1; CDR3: CSASRSRSVNTGELFF
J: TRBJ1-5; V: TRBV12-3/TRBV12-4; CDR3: CASSQGEASQHF
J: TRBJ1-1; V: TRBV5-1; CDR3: CASSSSLPGQGLAFF
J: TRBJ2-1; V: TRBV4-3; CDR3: CASSSSGTSGDNEQFF
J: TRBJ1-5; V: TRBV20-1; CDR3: CSARVRTAGGRQPQHF
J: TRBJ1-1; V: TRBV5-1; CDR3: CASSPGSGGGTEAFF
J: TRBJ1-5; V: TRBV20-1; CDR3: CSAREFTGINQPQHF
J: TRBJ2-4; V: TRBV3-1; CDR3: CASSPQPSAGPKNIQYF
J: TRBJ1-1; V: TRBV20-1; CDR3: CSAGVRQGAKSEAFF
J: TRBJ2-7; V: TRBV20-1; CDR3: CSAREGLAGGISYEQYF
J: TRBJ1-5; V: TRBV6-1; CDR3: CASSRRRENQPQHF
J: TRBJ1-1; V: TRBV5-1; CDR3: CASKGSLNTEAFF
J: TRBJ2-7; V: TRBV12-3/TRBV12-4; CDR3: CASSLRGTSYEQYF
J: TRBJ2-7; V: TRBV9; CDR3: CASSALAGESYEQYF
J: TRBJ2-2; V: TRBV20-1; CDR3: CSAFGGGGIGELFF
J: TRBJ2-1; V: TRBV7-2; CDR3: CASSTMGSSYNEQFF
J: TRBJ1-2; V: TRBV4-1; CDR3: CASSQTRTGGEGYTF
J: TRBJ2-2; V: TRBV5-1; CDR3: CASSLSPAGANTGELFF
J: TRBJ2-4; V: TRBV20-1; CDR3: CSVPAGWTLAKNIQYF
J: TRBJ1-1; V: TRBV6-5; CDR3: CASSWSRDPNTEAFF